The 6 T cell receptor beta chains in this list originate from one sample, sequenced in a study of OX40 agonist ivuxolimab in advanced cancers. The table came from immunoSEQ multiplex PCR; TCRdb's copy has only in-frame clones and leaves some out. The table shows approximately 69,000 clones, with about 79% occurring only once. The sequencing here drew on CD4+ or CD8+ T cells sorted from blood, taken in a trial of the OX40 agonist ivuxolimab. The receptors stem from an adult with an advanced solid tumor such as melanoma, head and neck, liver or kidney cancer.

This CDR3 is CASSQQPGQRGYGYTF. In nucleotides, the CDR3 is TGCGCCAGCAGCCAGCAACCGGGCCAGAGGGGGTATGGCTACACCTTC. The chain couples TRBV4-1 to TRBJ1-2; D may be TRBD1 (6 bases). The CDR3 length is 16 residues. Trimming pared 3 bases from V and 5 bases from J, leaving 19 bases between. CDR1 and CDR2 from the germline V gene are MGHRA and YSYEKL.

This chain connects TRBV5-6 to TRBJ1-2, with D tentatively TRBD1 (6 bases). V was clipped by 3 bases and J by 5 bases, with 20 bases between them. Germline lookup yields CDR1 SGHDT and CDR2 YYEEEE. The CDR3 consists of 16 residues. The CDR3 DNA reads as TGTGCCAGCAGCTCTACTGAACAGGGCTGGGGGTATGGCTACACCTTC. Residues: CASSSTEQGWGYGYTF.

The rearrangement joins TRBV18 to TRBJ2-1; D possibly uses TRBD1 or TRBD2 (6 bases each). The CDR3 sequence is 16 residues long. CDR1 is KGHSH and CDR2 is LQKENI in the germline V gene. Trimming stripped 0 bases from V and 4 bases from J, with 13 bases between. The CDR3 reads CASSPPAGGAYNEQFF. The CDR3 region has the DNA TGTGCCAGCTCACCACCGGCCGGGGGCGCGTACAATGAGCAGTTCTTC.

The gene calls are TRBV11-2 and TRBJ1-4; D gene ambiguous. This CDR3 spans 14 amino acids. V was clipped by 8 bases and J by 8 bases, with 18 bases between them. CDR1 is SGHAT and CDR2 is FQNNGV in the germline V gene. The CDR3 DNA reads as TGTGCCAGCGCCATAGGAGGGTCCAACGAAAAACTGTTTTTT. Amino acids: CASAIGGSNEKLFF.

This chain joins TRBV12-5 and TRBJ2-3; D gene uncertain. CDR3 length equals 18 residues. CDR1 and CDR2 from the germline V gene are LGHNT and FRNRAP. V was shortened by 0 bases and J by 2 bases, with 18 bases between the two germline ends. In nucleotides, the CDR3 is TGTGCTAGTGGTTTGGTAATGGACGGCCTTTATACCACAGATACGCAGTATTTT. It specifies CASGLVMDGLYTTDTQYF.

The chain combines TRBV15 with TRBJ2-3; no reliable D call. Germline V CDR1 and CDR2: LNHNV, YYDKDF (reference sequence). The V end was cut by 0 bases, the J end by 3 bases, with 4 bases between. This CDR3 contains 13 residues. The CDR3 region has the DNA TGTGCCACCAGCAGAGATCGTACAGATACGCAGTATTTT. Its translation: CATSRDRTDTQYF.